The source of this T cell receptor beta chain is a study of T cell responses to AZD1222 COVID-19 vaccine. Notes on the study in general: In a largely white British group with more females than males, clonal diversity was possibly underestimated. Spike-specific TCR breadth and depth went up after people got two AZD1222 doses. The study sampled repertoires only after the peak T cell response. Baseline serology detected seropositivity in only six AZD1222 recipients.

As regards this clone: Its antigen is still unknown.

Some clones are missing from TCRdb's copy, which holds only in-frame ones; the method was immunoSEQ multiplex PCR. The data contain over 70,000 clones, approximately 91% of them singletons. This CDR3 spans 15 amino acids. The ends lost 4 bases at V and 4 bases at J; junction bases unmatched: 4. Germline CDR1 is KGHSH and CDR2 is LQKENI. The receptor comes from an adult in good health. This chain connects TRBV18 to TRBJ1-5; 10 bases fit TRBD1. Specimen: peripheral blood, collected on day 0 of AZD1222 vaccination. The CDR3 coding sequence is TGTGCCAGCTCACTGGGACAGGGGTGGAATCAGCCCCAGCATTTT. Its protein is CASSLGQGWNQPQHF.